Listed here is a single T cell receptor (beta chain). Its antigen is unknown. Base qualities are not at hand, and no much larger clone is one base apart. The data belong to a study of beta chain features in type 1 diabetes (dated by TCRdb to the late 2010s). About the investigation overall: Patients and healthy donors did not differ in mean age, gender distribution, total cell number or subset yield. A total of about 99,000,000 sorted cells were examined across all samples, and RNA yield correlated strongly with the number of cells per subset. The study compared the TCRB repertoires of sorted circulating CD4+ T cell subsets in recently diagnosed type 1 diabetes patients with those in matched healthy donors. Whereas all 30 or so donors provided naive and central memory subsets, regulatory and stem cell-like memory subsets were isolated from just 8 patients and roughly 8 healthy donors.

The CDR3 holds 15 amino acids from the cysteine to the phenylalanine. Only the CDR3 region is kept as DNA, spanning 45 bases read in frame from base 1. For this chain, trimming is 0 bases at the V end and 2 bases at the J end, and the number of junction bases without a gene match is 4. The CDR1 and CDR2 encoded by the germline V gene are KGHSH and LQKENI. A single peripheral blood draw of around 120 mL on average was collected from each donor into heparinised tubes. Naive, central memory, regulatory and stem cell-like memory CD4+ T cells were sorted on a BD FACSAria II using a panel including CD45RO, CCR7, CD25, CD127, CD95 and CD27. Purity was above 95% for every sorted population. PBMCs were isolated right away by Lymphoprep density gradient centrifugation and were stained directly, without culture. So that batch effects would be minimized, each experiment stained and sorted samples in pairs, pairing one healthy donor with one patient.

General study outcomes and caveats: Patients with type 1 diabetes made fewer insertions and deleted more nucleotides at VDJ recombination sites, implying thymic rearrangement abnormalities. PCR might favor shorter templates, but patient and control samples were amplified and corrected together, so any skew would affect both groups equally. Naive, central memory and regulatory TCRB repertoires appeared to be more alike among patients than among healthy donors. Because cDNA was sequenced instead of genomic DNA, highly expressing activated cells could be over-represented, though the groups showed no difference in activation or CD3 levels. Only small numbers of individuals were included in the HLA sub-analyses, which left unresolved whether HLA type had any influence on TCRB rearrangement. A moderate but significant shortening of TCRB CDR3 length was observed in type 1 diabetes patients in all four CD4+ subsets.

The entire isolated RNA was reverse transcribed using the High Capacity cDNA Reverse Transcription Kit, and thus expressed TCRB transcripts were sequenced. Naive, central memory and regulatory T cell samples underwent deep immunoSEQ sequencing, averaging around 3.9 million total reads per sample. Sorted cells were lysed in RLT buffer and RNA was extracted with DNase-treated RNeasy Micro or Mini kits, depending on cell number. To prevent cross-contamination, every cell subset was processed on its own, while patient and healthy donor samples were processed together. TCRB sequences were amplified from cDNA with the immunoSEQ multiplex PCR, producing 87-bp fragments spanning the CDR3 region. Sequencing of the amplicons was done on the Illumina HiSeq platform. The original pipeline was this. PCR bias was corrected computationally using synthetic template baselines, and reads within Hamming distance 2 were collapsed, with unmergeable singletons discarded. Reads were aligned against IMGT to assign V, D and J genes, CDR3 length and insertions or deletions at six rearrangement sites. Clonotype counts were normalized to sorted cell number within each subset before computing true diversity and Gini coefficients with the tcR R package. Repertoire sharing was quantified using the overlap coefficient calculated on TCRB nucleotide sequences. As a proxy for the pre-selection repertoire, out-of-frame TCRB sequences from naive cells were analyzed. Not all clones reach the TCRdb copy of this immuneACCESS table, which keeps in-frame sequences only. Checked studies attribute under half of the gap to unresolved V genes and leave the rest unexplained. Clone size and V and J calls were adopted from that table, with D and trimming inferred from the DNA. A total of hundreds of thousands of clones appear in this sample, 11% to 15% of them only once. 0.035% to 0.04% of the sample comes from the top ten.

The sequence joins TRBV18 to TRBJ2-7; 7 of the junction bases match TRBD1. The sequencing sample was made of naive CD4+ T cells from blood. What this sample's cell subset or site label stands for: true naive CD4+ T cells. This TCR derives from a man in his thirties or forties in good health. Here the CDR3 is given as CASSPPGTATYEQYF. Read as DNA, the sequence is TGTGCCAGCTCACCACCCGGGACAGCAACCTACGAGCAGTACTTC.